This TCR beta chain was identified during a study of cytomegalovirus exposure and HLA in healthy donors. Points from the study as a whole: CMV antigen specificity of three CMV-associated chains was confirmed in vitro. Productive rates of about 87% or about 30% were seen for most TCR beta V segments in an earlier analysis. The authors reported that TCR beta sequences could predict HLA-A and HLA-B alleles. These predictions were accurate for most subjects in the first cohort. Later analysis indicated greater clonal expansion among HLA-associated TCR beta chains than among equally common other chains.

CDR3 length: 16 residues. Germline V gives CDR1 MGHRA, CDR2 YSYEKL. V lost 3 bases and J lost 2; bases outside the gene matches: 5. 13 Jbeta primers and 60 Vbeta primers were used for the PCR. Sequencing was performed with immunoSEQ multiplex PCR; in TCRdb, only in-frame clones are kept and a portion is missing. The sample records 200,000 or so clones, 70% to 80% being singletons. As regards this clone: What it binds is unknown.

The chain has TRBV4-1 and TRBJ1-5, with 9 bases aligning to TRBD1. The sequence was collected from a middle-aged man in good health and CMV-seronegative. Sequenced: PBMCs. The CDR3 nucleotides are TGCGCCAGCAGCCAGGACAGGGGTTTAGGCAATCAGCCCCAGCATTTT. This gives the protein CASSQDRGLGNQPQHF.